This T cell receptor (beta chain) was documented in a study of metastatic and nonmetastatic thyroid tumors. This clone occurred many times. At one end, the junction sequence differs from germline, possibly due to a read error. Nobody among the patients had been given any treatment before thyroid surgery. The CDR3 consists of 13 residues. TCRdb re-clonotyped the PCR reads through MiXCR. The data contain some 83,000 clones, under 15% of them singletons. Sequenced material: tumor tissue. The receptor was isolated from a female donor with papillary thyroid cancer or a benign thyroid nodule (not recorded which). Some clones in this sample may be carry-over from other donors' samples. This chain joins TRBV12-3 or TRBV12-4 and TRBJ2-2; perhaps TRBD1 as D (6 bases). DNA of the CDR3: TGTGCCAGCAGCCATTGGGACACCGGGGAGCTGCTTTTT. Translated: CASSHWDTGELLF.